These 26 T cell receptor beta chains originate from one sample sequenced in a study of blood T cell repertoires in COVID-19. The table came from immunoSEQ multiplex PCR; TCRdb's copy has only in-frame clones and leaves some out. Here the sample spans fewer than 250,000 clones, approximately 84% being singletons. The specimen was peripheral blood. The receptors were sampled from a man in his fifties or sixties with COVID-19, enrolled during active disease.

This clone was detected only once. CDR3 loop: CASSIFNTGELFF. CDR3 DNA: TGTGCCAGTAGTATCTTTAACACCGGGGAGCTGTTTTTT. This rearrangement joins TRBV19 to TRBJ2-2; D not resolved. This CDR3 spans 13 amino acids. Deletions cut 3 bases from V and 2 bases from J, with 4 bases between. Germline CDR1 reads LNHDA; CDR2 reads SQIVND (reference sequence).

This clone was found once. The chain combines TRBV3-1 (or the pseudogene TRBV3-2) with TRBJ1-5; 7 nucleotides line up with TRBD1. The CDR3 spans 14 residues. V lost 5 bases, J lost 2 bases, and 3 bases stayed unmatched. Germline V lookup: CDR1 LGHDT, CDR2 YNNKEL (reference sequence). The CDR3 reads CASSIGQGNQPQHF. DNA for the CDR3: TGTGCCAGCAGCATCGGACAGGGCAATCAGCCCCAGCATTTT.

The genes are TRBV11-3 and TRBJ2-1; D might be TRBD1 (6 bases). V was clipped by 4 bases and J by 6 bases, with 7 bases between them. This CDR3 is 12 amino acids long. CDR1 is SGHNT and CDR2 is YENEEA in the germline V gene. The CDR3 region has the DNA TGTGCCAGCAGCTCAGGGGCCAATGAGCAGTTCTTC. This sequence encodes CASSSGANEQFF.

In regard to this clone: Other DNA sequences of this sample code for an identical CDR3. This chain connects TRBV5-5 to TRBJ1-4; D not resolved. The CDR3 totals 13 residues. V lost 1 base to trimming and J lost 2 bases, with 3 bases between them. Germline loops: CDR1 SGHKS, CDR2 YYEKEE (reference sequence). The CDR3 DNA reads as TGTGCCAGCAGCTTGCTGACTAATGAAAAACTGTTTTTT. Translation: CASSLLTNEKLFF.

The chain couples TRBV2 to TRBJ1-5; D gene ambiguous. CDR3 length equals 14 residues. Germline lookup yields CDR1 SNHLY and CDR2 FYNNEI. Trimming stripped 6 bases from V and 7 bases from J, with 16 bases between. The CDR3 nucleotides read TGTGCCAGCAGCTTTATGGGAGTCGGGCAGCCCCAGCATTTT. It encodes CASSFMGVGQPQHF.

This clone was counted between two and nine times. The chain joins TRBV29-1 to TRBJ2-2; a weak D match, TRBD1 (5 bases). CDR1 and CDR2 (germline): SQVTM, ANQGSEA. V was cut by 7 bases and J by 1 base, with 10 bases left in between. The CDR3 covers 13 residues. DNA for the CDR3: TGCAGCGGACGACAGTGGAACACCGGGGAGCTGTTTTTT. Protein: CSGRQWNTGELFF.

This sequence joins TRBV19 and TRBJ1-5, with 7 bases fitting TRBD1. Losses at the gene ends were 6 bases for V and 7 bases for J; bases not matched to a gene: 12. CDR3 length: 15 residues. In germline, CDR1 is LNHDA, CDR2 SQIVND (reference sequence). Here the CDR3 DNA reads TGTGCCAGTAGCTACTCAGGGGGTAAGGTCCAGCCCCAGCATTTT. Translating it yields CASSYSGGKVQPQHF.

The CDR3, as DNA: TGTGCCAGCAGTTACTCTCCGGGGGAGCACACCGGGGAGCTGTTTTTT. Its protein is CASSYSPGEHTGELFF. The V gene is TRBV6-5, the J gene TRBJ2-2, with D perhaps matching TRBD2 (6 bases). CDR3 size: 16 residues. Germline-derived CDR1 and CDR2 are MNHEY and SVGAGI. Trimming removed 0 bases from V and 3 bases from J, with 11 bases in between.

The rearrangement uses TRBV19 and TRBJ2-2, with a tentative D call TRBD2 (5 bases). The CDR3 length is 13 residues. In germline, CDR1 is LNHDA, CDR2 SQIVND (reference sequence). Trimming took 6 bases from V and 6 from J, leaving 11 bases between them. As DNA, the CDR3 is TGTGCCAGTAGAACTAGAAATTCCGGGGAGCTGTTTTTT. Translated, it gives CASRTRNSGELFF.

V usage is TRBV5-4 and J usage is TRBJ2-1, with 13 bases identical to TRBD2. The germline gives CDR1 SGHNT, CDR2 YYREEE (reference sequence). V shed 4 bases, J shed 5 bases, and the junction held 6 bases outside the gene matches. CDR3 length equals 16 residues. For the CDR3, the DNA is TGTGCCAGCAGCACGGGGACTAGCGGGATAAACAATGAGCAGTTCTTC. It specifies CASSTGTSGINNEQFF. Combining the CDR3 with reference TRBV5-4 and TRBJ2-1 gives the whole variable domain ETGVTQSPTHLIKTRGQQVTLRCSSQSGHNTVSWYQQALGQGPQFIFQYYREEENGRGNFPPRFSGLQFPNYSSELNVNALELDDSALYLCASSTGTSGINNEQFFGPGTRLTVL.

This chain joins TRBV27 and TRBJ2-7, with TRBD1 identical over 9 bases. The CDR3 is 15 residues long. Germline CDR1 MNHEY, CDR2 SMNVEV (reference sequence). J gave up 3 bases and V 5 bases, and 8 bases lay outside the gene matches. CDR3 DNA sequence: TGTGCCAGCAGTCCGACCGGGACAGGGATCTACGAGCAGTACTTC. Its translation is CASSPTGTGIYEQYF.

To note about this clone: Other DNA sequences in the sample encode the same CDR3. The chain recombines TRBV19 with TRBJ1-5, with TRBD1 matching over 8 bases. Unmatched junction bases numbered 2, after V lost 6 bases and J lost 4 bases. Germline-derived CDR1 and CDR2 are LNHDA and SQIVND (reference sequence). This CDR3 region has 13 residues. CDR3 sequence reads: CASRDRENQPQHF. In DNA, the CDR3 is TGTGCCAGTAGGGACAGGGAGAATCAGCCCCAGCATTTT.

This sequence joins TRBV7-2 and TRBJ1-2; no clear D gene. Trimming removed 2 bases at V and 4 bases at J, with 14 bases between. Germline V gene sequence: CDR1 SGHTA, CDR2 FQGNSA. This CDR3 has 15 residues. Written as DNA, the CDR3 is TGTGCCAGCAGCTTACTCTCAGGAACCATCTATGGCTACACCTTC. It codes for CASSLLSGTIYGYTF.

The V gene is TRBV28, the J gene TRBJ1-2; D possibly corresponds to TRBD1 (5 bases). The V end lost 3 bases, the J end lost 1 base, and 9 bases lay between the germline ends. Germline loops: CDR1 MDHEN, CDR2 SYDVKM. CDR3 length: 14 amino acids. The CDR3 sequence: CASSLYDSNYGYTF. CDR3 coding DNA: TGTGCCAGCAGTTTGTACGACAGTAACTATGGCTACACCTTC.

This sequence joins TRBV4-1 and TRBJ1-5; maybe TRBD1 (5 bases). Per the germline V gene, CDR1 is MGHRA and CDR2 is YSYEKL. This CDR3 is built from 15 residues. V gave up 1 base and J gave up 4 bases, with 11 bases separating them. The CDR3 here is CASSQAKTVNQPQHF. CDR3 DNA sequence: TGCGCCAGCAGCCAAGCCAAGACAGTGAATCAGCCCCAGCATTTT.

This chain links TRBV18 with TRBJ1-1; weak D call: TRBD1 (6 bases). The CDR3 contains 14 residues. Germline V gene sequence: CDR1 KGHSH, CDR2 LQKENI. Trimming removed 4 bases at V and 0 bases at J, with 9 bases between. CDR3 loop: CASSLDSMNTEAFF. The CDR3 DNA is TGTGCCAGCTCACTGGACAGCATGAACACTGAAGCTTTCTTT.

The V gene is TRBV7-3, the J gene TRBJ2-2, with 7 bases that match TRBD1. The germline gives CDR1 SGHTA, CDR2 FQGTGA. The CDR3 is 15 residues long. The junction had 4 bases not matched to a gene; V was cut back by 2 bases and J by 4 bases. The CDR3 is CASSLATGSTGELFF. In DNA, the CDR3 is TGTGCCAGCAGCTTAGCGACAGGGTCCACCGGGGAGCTGTTTTTT.

This clone was seen only a few times. V is TRBV12-3 or TRBV12-4 and J is TRBJ2-2; D possibly corresponds to TRBD1 (6 bases). There are 12 residues in the CDR3. Deletions cut 6 bases from V and 7 bases from J, with 9 bases between. CDR3 DNA: TGTGCCAGCAGCGAACAGGGCGGGGAGCTGTTTTTT. This codes for CASSEQGGELFF.

The rearrangement links TRBV7-7 to TRBJ2-3; D might be TRBD1 (5 bases). CDR3 length equals 13 residues. V lost 4 bases to trimming and J lost 2 bases, with 7 bases between them. Germline-derived CDR1 and CDR2 are SSHAT and FNYEAQ (reference sequence). The CDR3: CASSSDNTDTQYF. The CDR3 DNA is TGTGCCAGCAGCTCGGACAACACAGATACGCAGTATTTT.

This chain links TRBV5-6 with TRBJ2-7; D is perhaps TRBD1 (6 bases). The CDR3 runs 16 residues. Per the germline V gene, CDR1 is SGHDT and CDR2 is YYEEEE. Trimming stripped 1 base from V and 4 bases from J, with 18 bases between. This chain's CDR3 is CASSLRTATNRYEQYF. The DNA of the CDR3 is TGTGCCAGCAGCTTGCGGACAGCCACGAACAGGTACGAGCAGTACTTC.

The genes are TRBV5-1 and TRBJ2-5; the match to TRBD2 covers 12 bases. This CDR3 is 17 amino acids long. V lost 2 bases, J lost 3 bases, and 8 bases stayed unmatched. Germline values: CDR1 SGHRS, CDR2 YFSETQ. This chain's CDR3 is CASSFGLAGMAEETQYF. Here the CDR3 DNA reads TGCGCCAGCAGCTTTGGACTAGCGGGAATGGCTGAAGAGACCCAGTACTTC.

This clone is a singleton in its sample. The chain joins TRBV15 to TRBJ2-2, with D perhaps matching TRBD2 (6 bases). CDR3 length: 15 residues. V gave up 0 bases and J gave up 6 bases, with 11 bases separating them. The germline gives CDR1 LNHNV, CDR2 YYDKDF (reference sequence). The CDR3 sequence is CATSRDPTSSGELFF. CDR3 bases: TGTGCCACCAGCAGAGATCCAACTAGCTCCGGGGAGCTGTTTTTT.

This clone appeared a single time. The CDR3 DNA follows: TGTGCCAGCTCACCGAACGGACAGGCACAAGAGACCCAGTACTTC. It specifies CASSPNGQAQETQYF. The chain employs TRBV18 and TRBJ2-5; 7 positions agree with TRBD1. Germline CDR1 is KGHSH and CDR2 is LQKENI. The V segment lost 3 bases and the J segment 2 bases; nucleotides outside the gene matches: 6. This CDR3 region has 15 residues.

The gene calls are TRBV4-2 and TRBJ2-2, with 12 bases fitting TRBD2. The CDR3 runs to 18 residues. The trim removed 1 base at V and 7 bases at J, leaving 10 bases unmatched. CDR1 is LGHNA, CDR2 YNFKEQ, per germline. This CDR3 is CASSQVRMGLAGGGELFF. As DNA, the CDR3 is TGTGCCAGCAGCCAAGTTCGAATGGGACTAGCGGGTGGCGGGGAGCTGTTTTTT.

The chain couples TRBV28 to TRBJ2-2; possibly TRBD2 for D (6 bases). The V gene lost 6 bases and the J gene lost 4 bases, with 15 bases spanning the gap. The CDR3 is 15 residues long. In germline, CDR1 is MDHEN, CDR2 SYDVKM. The CDR3 is CASRPQGGGTGELFF. The CDR3 DNA reads as TGTGCCAGCAGACCTCAGGGAGGAGGCACCGGGGAGCTGTTTTTT.

As for this clone: Other nucleotide sequences in the sample specify the same CDR3. This chain connects TRBV15 to TRBJ1-5; unclear D gene. The CDR3 is 15 amino acids. Germline-derived CDR1 and CDR2 are LNHNV and YYDKDF (reference sequence). With 1 base removed from V and 2 bases from J, the gap between germline ends came to 9 bases. CDR3 in amino acids: CATSRGEGGNQPQHF. The CDR3 DNA follows: TGTGCCACCAGCAGAGGAGAGGGCGGCAATCAGCCCCAGCATTTT. The full variable domain, its missing parts supplied by reference TRBV15 and TRBJ1-5, is DAMVIQNPRYQVTQFGKPVTLSCSQTLNHNVMYWYQQKSSQAPKLLFHYYDKDFNNEADTPDNFQSRRPNTSFCFLDIRSPGLGDTAMYLCATSRGEGGNQPQHFGDGTRLSIL.